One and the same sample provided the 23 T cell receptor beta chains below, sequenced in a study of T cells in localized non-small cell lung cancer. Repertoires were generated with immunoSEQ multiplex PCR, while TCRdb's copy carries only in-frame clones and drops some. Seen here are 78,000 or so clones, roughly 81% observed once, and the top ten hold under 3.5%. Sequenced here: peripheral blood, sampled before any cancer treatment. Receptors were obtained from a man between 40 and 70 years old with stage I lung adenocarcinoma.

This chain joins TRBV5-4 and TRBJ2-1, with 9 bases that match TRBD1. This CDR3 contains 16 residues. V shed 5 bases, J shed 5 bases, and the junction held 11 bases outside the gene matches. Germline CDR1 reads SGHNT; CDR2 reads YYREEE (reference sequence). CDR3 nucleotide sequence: TGTGCCAGCAGTTGGGGACAGGGCCTTATCGACAATGAGCAGTTCTTC. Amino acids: CASSWGQGLIDNEQFF.

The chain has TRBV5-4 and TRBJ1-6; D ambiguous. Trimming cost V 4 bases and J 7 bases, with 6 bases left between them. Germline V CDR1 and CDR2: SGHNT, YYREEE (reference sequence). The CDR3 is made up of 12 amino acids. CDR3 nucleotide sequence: TGTGCCAGCAGCGACGGGAATTCACCCCTCCACTTT. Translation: CASSDGNSPLHF. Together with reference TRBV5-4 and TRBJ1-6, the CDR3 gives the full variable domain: ETGVTQSPTHLIKTRGQQVTLRCSSQSGHNTVSWYQQALGQGPQFIFQYYREEENGRGNFPPRFSGLQFPNYSSELNVNALELDDSALYLCASSDGNSPLHFGNGTRLTVT.

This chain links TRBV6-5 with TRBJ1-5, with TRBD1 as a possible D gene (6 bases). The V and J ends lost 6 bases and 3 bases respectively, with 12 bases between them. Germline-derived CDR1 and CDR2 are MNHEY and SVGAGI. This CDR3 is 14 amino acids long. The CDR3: CASRGQLHNQPQHF. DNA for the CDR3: TGTGCCAGCAGAGGACAGCTTCACAATCAGCCCCAGCATTTT.

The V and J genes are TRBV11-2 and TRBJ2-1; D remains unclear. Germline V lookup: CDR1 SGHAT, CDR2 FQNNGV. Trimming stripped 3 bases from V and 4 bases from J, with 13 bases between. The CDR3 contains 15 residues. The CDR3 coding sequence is TGTGCCAGCAGCTTTGATTCTCGGCAGTACAATGAGCAGTTCTTC. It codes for CASSFDSRQYNEQFF.

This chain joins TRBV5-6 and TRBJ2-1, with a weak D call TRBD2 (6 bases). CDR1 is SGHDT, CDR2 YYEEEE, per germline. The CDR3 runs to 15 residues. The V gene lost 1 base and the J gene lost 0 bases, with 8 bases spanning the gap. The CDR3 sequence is CASSLMGGSYNEQFF. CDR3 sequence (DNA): TGTGCCAGCAGCTTGATGGGGGGCTCCTACAATGAGCAGTTCTTC.

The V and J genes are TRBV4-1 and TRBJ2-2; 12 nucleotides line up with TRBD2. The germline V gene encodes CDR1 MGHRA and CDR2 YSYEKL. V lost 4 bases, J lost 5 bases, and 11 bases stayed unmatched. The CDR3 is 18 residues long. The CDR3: CASSLKGLAGGQTGELFF. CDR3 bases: TGCGCCAGCAGCCTGAAGGGGCTAGCGGGAGGGCAGACCGGGGAGCTGTTTTTT.

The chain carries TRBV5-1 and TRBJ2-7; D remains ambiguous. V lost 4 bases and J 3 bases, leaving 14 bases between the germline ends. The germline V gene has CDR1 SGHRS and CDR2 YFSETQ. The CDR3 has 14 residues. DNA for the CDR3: TGCGCCAGCAGCCCCCTACGGCTCGGCTACGAGCAGTACTTC. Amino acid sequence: CASSPLRLGYEQYF.

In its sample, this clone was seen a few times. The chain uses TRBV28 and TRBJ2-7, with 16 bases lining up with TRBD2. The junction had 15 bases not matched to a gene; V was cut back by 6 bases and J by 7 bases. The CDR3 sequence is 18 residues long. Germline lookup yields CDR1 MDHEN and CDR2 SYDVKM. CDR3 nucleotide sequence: TGTGCCAGCAGGTCACCCGGGACTAGCGGGAGGGCATCAGGGGAGCAGTACTTC. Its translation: CASRSPGTSGRASGEQYF.

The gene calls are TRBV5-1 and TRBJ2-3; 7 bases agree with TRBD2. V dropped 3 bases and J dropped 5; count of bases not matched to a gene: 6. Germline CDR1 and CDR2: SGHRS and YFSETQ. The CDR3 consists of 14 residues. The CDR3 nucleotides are TGCGCCAGCAGCTCAGGCGGGAGCTTAGATACGCAGTATTTT. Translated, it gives CASSSGGSLDTQYF.

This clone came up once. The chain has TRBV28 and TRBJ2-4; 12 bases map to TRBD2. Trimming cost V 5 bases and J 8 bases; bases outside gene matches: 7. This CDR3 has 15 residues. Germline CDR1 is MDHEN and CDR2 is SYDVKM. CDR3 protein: CASSALAGGPDIQYF. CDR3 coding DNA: TGTGCCAGCAGTGCCCTAGCGGGGGGGCCAGACATTCAGTACTTC.

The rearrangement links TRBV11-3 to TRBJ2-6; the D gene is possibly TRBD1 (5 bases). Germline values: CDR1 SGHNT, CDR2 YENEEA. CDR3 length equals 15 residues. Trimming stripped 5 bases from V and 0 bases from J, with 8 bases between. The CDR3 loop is CASSQGSSGANVLTF. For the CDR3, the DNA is TGTGCCAGCAGCCAGGGCAGCTCTGGGGCCAACGTCCTGACTTTC.

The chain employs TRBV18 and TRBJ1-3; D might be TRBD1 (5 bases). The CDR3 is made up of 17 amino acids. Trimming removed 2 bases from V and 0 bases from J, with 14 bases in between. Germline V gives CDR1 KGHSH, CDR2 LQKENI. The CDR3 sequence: CASSPVRDSPSGNTIYF. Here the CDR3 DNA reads TGTGCCAGCTCACCAGTTCGGGACTCTCCCTCTGGAAACACCATATATTTT.

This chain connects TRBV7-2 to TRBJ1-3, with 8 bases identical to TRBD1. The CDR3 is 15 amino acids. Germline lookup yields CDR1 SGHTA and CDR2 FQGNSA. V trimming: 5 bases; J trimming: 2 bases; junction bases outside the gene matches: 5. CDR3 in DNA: TGTGCCAGCAGCCCTAGGACAGGGACTGGAAACACCATATATTTT. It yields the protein CASSPRTGTGNTIYF.

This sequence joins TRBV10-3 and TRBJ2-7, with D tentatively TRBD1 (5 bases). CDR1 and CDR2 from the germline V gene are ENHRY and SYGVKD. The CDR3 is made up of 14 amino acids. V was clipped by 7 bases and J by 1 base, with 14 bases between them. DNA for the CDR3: TGTGCCATCAAAAAACAGGAAACGTCCTACGAGCAGTACTTC. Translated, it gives CAIKKQETSYEQYF.

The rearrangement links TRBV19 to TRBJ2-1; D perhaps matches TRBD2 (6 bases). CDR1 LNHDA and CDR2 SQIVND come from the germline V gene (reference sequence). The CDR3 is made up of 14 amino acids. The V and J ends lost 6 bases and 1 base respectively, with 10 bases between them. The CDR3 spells CASSRLGSYNEQFF. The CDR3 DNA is TGTGCCAGTAGCCGACTAGGATCCTACAATGAGCAGTTCTTC.

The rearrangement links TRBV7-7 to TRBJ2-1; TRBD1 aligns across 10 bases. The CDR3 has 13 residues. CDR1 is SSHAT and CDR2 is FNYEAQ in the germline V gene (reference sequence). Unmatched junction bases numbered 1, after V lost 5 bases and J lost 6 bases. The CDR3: CASSRDRGNEQFF. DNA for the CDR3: TGTGCCAGCAGCCGGGACAGGGGCAATGAGCAGTTCTTC.

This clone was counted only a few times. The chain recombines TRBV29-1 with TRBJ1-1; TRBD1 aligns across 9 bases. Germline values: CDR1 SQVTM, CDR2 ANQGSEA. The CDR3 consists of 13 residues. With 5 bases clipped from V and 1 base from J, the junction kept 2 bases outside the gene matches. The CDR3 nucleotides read TGCAGCGTTACAGGGGGCAAGAACACTGAAGCTTTCTTT. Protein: CSVTGGKNTEAFF.

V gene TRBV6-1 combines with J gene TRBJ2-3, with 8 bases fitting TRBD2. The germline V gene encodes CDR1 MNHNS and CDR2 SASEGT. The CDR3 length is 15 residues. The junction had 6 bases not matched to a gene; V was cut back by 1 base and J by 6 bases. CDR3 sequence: CASSEDAGGADTQYF. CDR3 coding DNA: TGTGCCAGCAGTGAAGATGCGGGAGGAGCGGATACGCAGTATTTT.

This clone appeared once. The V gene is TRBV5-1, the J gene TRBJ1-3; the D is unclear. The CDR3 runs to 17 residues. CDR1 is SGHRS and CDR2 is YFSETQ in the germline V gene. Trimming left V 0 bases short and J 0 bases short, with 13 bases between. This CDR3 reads CASSLGPDLTSGNTIYF. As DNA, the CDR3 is TGCGCCAGCAGCTTGGGACCGGACCTGACCTCTGGAAACACCATATATTTT.

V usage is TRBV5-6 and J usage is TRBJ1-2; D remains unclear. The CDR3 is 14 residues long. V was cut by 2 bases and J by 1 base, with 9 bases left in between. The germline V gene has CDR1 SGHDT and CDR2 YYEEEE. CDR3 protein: CASSFGRRNYGYTF. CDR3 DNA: TGTGCCAGCAGCTTCGGCAGGCGTAACTATGGCTACACCTTC.

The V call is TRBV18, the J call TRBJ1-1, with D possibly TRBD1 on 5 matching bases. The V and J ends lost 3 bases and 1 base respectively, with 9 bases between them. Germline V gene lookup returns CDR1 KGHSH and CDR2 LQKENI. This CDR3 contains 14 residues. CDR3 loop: CASSPIGENTEAFF. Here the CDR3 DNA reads TGTGCCAGCTCACCGATAGGGGAGAACACTGAAGCTTTCTTT. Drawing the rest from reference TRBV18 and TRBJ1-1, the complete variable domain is NAGVMQNPRHLVRRRGQEARLRCSPMKGHSHVYWYRQLPEEGLKFMVYLQKENIIDESGMPKERFSAEFPKEGPSILRIQQVVRGDSAAYFCASSPIGENTEAFFGQGTRLTVV.

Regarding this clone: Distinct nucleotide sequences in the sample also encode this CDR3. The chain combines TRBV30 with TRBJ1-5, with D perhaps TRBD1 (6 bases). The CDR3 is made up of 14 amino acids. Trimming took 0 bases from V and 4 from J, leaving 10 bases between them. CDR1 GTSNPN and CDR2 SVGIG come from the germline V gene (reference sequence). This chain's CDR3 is CAWSVQGGNQPQHF. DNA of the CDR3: TGTGCCTGGAGTGTACAGGGAGGGAATCAGCCCCAGCATTTT.

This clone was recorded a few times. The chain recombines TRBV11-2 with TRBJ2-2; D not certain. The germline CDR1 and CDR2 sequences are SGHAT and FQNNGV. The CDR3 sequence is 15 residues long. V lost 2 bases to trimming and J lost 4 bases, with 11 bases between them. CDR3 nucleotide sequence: TGTGCCAGCAGCTTAACCACGATTGGCACCGGGGAGCTGTTTTTT. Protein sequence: CASSLTTIGTGELFF.